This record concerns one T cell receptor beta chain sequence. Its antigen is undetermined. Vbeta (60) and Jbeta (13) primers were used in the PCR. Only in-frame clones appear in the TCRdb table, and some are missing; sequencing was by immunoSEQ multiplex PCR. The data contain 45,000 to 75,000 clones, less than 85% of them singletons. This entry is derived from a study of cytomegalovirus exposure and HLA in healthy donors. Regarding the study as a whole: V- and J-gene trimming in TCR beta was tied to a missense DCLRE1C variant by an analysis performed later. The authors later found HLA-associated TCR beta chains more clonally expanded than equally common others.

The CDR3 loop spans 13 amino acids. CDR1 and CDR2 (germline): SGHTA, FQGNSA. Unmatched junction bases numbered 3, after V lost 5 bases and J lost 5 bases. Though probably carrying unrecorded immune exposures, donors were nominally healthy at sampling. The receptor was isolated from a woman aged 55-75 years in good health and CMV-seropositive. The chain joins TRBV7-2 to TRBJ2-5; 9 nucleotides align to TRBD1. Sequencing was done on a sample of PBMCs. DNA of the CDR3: TGTGCCAGCAGCCGGACAGGGGATGAGACCCAGTACTTC. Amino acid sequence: CASSRTGDETQYF.